This entry is about one TCR beta chain. Libraries were prepared by immunoSEQ multiplex PCR; TCRdb keeps only in-frame clonotypes and omits some of them. The sample yields approximately 1,000,000 clones, 60% to 80% seen once. The record originates from a study of shared clonotypes between healthy human individuals. The CDR3 covers 18 residues. CDR1 and CDR2 (germline): SGHTA, FQGTGA. With 5 bases removed from V and 0 bases from J, the gap between germline ends came to 17 bases. The sequence was collected from a man in his late teens or twenties in good health. Some clones in this sample may be carry-over from other donors' samples. The sample consisted of memory CD4+ T cells from PBMCs. The subset here: CD45RA-negative fraction. The J gene is TRBJ2-6, the V gene TRBV7-3, with a tentative D call TRBD2 (6 bases). The CDR3 coding sequence is TGTGCCAGCAGCGGTTCCGGGACTCCTTTCTCTGGGGCCAACGTCCTGACTTTC. This translates into CASSGSGTPFSGANVLTF.